A selection of T cell receptor beta chains follows, all from one sample in a study of blood T cells in healthy people across ages. TCRdb fed the 5' RACE reads into MiXCR, producing one record per CDR3 protein. Among 650,000 or so distinct CDR3 sequences listed, about 50% were seen once. The sample was blood. The receptors were gathered from a woman of 80 years or more in good health. Each CDR3 is given with its conserved first and last residue. The D gene is left open where the match is weak. Clone size is shown for a subset of rows, as once, few, many or a class of expanded clone.

TRBV6-5	NA	TRBJ2-5	TRBD2	TGTGCCAGCAGTTACTCTCTGGGACTAGCGGGATATACGTCCCATCGGGGGCAGTACTTC	CASSYSLGLAGYTSHRGQYF
TRBV12-3/TRBV12-4	NA	TRBJ2-5	NA	TGTGCCAGCAGCTCTGGGGGTAACGGGCAGTACTTC	CASSSGGNGQYF
TRBV20-1	NA	TRBJ1-5	NA	TGCAGTGCTAAACCCATGGGTGGGCAGCCCCAGCATTTT	CSAKPMGGQPQHF
TRBV29-1	NA	TRBJ1-2	NA	TGCAGCGTTGAACGCGGGGGCGGGCTTGGCTACACCTTC	CSVERGGGLGYTF
TRBV27	NA	TRBJ2-1	NA	TGTGCCAGCAGTTTATCGGGGGGGCCGGTTAGTAATGGGCAGTTCTTC	CASSLSGGPVSNGQFF
TRBV7-8	NA	TRBJ1-2	NA	TGTGCCAGCAGCACCATCCGGGGGGCGAATGGCTACACCTTC	CASSTIRGANGYTF
TRBV27	few	TRBJ2-5	NA	TGTGCCAGCAGTTACGGGACTCAAGAGACCCAGTACTTC	CASSYGTQETQYF
TRBV2	NA	TRBJ1-5	NA	TGTGCCAGCCAACAGGGTAATCAGCCCCAGCATTTT	CASQQGNQPQHF
TRBV24-1	NA	TRBJ2-3	NA	TGTGCCACCAGCGGACCGCCCGGTACGCAGTATTTT	CATSGPPGTQYF
TRBV7-2	few	TRBJ1-2	NA	TGTGCCAGCAGCTTAGTCCAGGGGAGAGGCTACACCTTC	CASSLVQGRGYTF
TRBV7-2	NA	TRBJ2-5	NA	TGTGTCAGCAGCTCACGTGAGACCCAGTACTTC	CVSSSRETQYF
TRBV15	many	TRBJ1-2	NA	TGTGCCACCAGCAGGGACTTTATTCCCTCTGGCTACACCTTC	CATSRDFIPSGYTF
TRBV20-1	NA	TRBJ2-3	TRBD1	TGCAGTGCTAGATCGGACAGGGATACGCAGTATTTT	CSARSDRDTQYF
TRBV20-1	NA	TRBJ1-2	NA	TGCAGTGCTAGAGTTATCCAGGGATACTATGGCTACACCTTC	CSARVIQGYYGYTF
TRBV7-9	many	TRBJ2-5	NA	TGTGCCAGCAGCGAGACTGACAGGTCAACAGAGACCCAGTACTTC	CASSETDRSTETQYF
TRBV20-1	once	TRBJ2-1	TRBD2	TGCAGTGCTCCCGTGATAGCGGGGGGGACCTACTCCTACAATGAGCAGTTCTTC	CSAPVIAGGTYSYNEQFF
TRBV12-3/TRBV12-4	NA	TRBJ2-2	TRBD1	TGTGCCAGCAGTTCGTCGACAGGGTTGAACACCGGGGAGCTGTTTTTT	CASSSSTGLNTGELFF
TRBV14	NA	TRBJ2-2	TRBD1	TGTGCCAGCAGCCAACGACAGGGGGCGAACGCCGGGGAGCTGTTTTTT	CASSQRQGANAGELFF
TRBV20-1	NA	TRBJ1-2	NA	TGCAGTGCTAGTGAAGATGCTGACTATGGCTACACCTTC	CSASEDADYGYTF
TRBV5-1	NA	TRBJ2-1	TRBD1	TGCGCCAGCGGGACAGGGGGGAAAAATGAGCAGTTCTTC	CASGTGGKNEQFF
TRBV12-3/TRBV12-4	many	TRBJ1-4	NA	TGTGCCAGCAGTTTCGGGAATGAAAAACTGTTTTTT	CASSFGNEKLFF
TRBV7-2	NA	TRBJ2-6	NA	TGTGCCAGCAGCTCCTGCGCTACCTCTGGGGCCAACGTCCTGACTTTC	CASSSCATSGANVLTF
TRBV7-3	few	TRBJ2-2	NA	TGTGCCAGCAGCTTAAAAAGGAGTGGCGGGGCCGGGGAGCTGTTTTTT	CASSLKRSGGAGELFF
TRBV29-1	NA	TRBJ2-7	NA	TGCAGCGTGTGGGACGGGTACTACGAGCAGTACTTC	CSVWDGYYEQYF